The 30 T cell receptor beta chains below all came from one sample that was sequenced in a study of diagnostic markers for celiac disease. TCRdb reanalyzed the reads and collapses them to one entry per CDR3 protein, without DNA. Recorded for this sample: several thousand distinct CDR3 sequences. Sample: either unsorted cells or a sorted T cell fraction (not recorded which). The receptors stem from a human donor. This table probably holds off-target reads from a library built for another chain.

This clonotype is classed as medium-sized by frequency. The CDR3 loop is CASSLAAGPTSYEQYF. V gene TRBV5-5 combines with J gene TRBJ2-7; as DNA is missing, the TRBD1 call by TCRdb cannot be tested. The CDR3 has 16 residues. Germline assignment: CDR1 SGHKS and CDR2 YYEKEE (reference sequence).

Judged by frequency, this clonotype is medium-sized. This chain connects TRBV5-1 to TRBJ1-3. The CDR3 extends over 16 amino acids. Germline CDR1 is SGHRS and CDR2 is YFSETQ. The CDR3 is CASSPGRENSGNTIYF. Full variable domain (rest looked up from reference TRBV5-1 and TRBJ1-3): KAGVTQTPRYLIKTRGQQVTLSCSPISGHRSVSWYQQTPGQGLQFLFEYFSETQRNKGNFPGRFSGRQFSNSRSEMNVSTLELGDSALYLCASSPGRENSGNTIYFGEGSWLTVV.

The chain has TRBV4-3 and TRBJ1-4; TCRdb outputs TRBD1, but without DNA this stays unchecked. This CDR3 has 15 residues. Germline V gene data show CDR1 as LGHNA and CDR2 as YSLEER. The CDR3 region is CASSQDSGGNGKLFF.

According to its frequency, this clonotype is large (0.1 to 1%). The rearrangement uses TRBV20-1 and TRBJ2-1. The CDR3 is made up of 14 amino acids. The germline gives CDR1 DFQATT, CDR2 SNEGSKA (reference sequence). The CDR3 reads CSAGVGVLENEQFF.

V and J are TRBV19 and TRBJ2-5; TCRdb lists TRBD2, though no DNA is available to test this call. The length of the CDR3 is 15 residues. Per the germline V gene, CDR1 is LNHDA and CDR2 is SQIVND (reference sequence). This CDR3 reads CASSIVAGGQETQYF.

This clonotype is medium-sized by frequency. The rearrangement links TRBV6-6 to TRBJ1-6. The CDR3 loop spans 12 amino acids. Germline lookup yields CDR1 MNHNY and CDR2 SVGAGI (reference sequence). CDR3 residues: CASSQNNSPLHF.

The rearrangement joins TRBV28 to TRBJ1-4. This CDR3 is built from 16 residues. Germline CDR1 reads MDHEN; CDR2 reads SYDVKM. The CDR3 here is CASSLEGPATNEKLFF.

The chain couples TRBV28 to TRBJ1-3. Per the germline V gene, CDR1 is MDHEN and CDR2 is SYDVKM. The CDR3 has 12 residues. CDR3 region: CASSLRLNTIYF. Using reference TRBV28 and TRBJ1-3 for the parts outside the CDR3, the full variable domain is DVKVTQSSRYLVKRTGEKVFLECVQDMDHENMFWYRQDPGLGLRLIYFSYDVKMKEKGDIPEGYSVSREKKERFSLILESASTNQTSMYLCASSLRLNTIYFGEGSWLTVV.

The chain combines TRBV24-1 with TRBJ1-5. This CDR3 is built from 14 residues. Germline V lookup: CDR1 KGHDR, CDR2 SFDVKD. The CDR3 region is CATSDRGNFQPQHF.

This sequence joins TRBV18 and TRBJ1-3. The CDR3 totals 15 residues. Germline assignment: CDR1 KGHSH and CDR2 LQKENI. The CDR3 spells CASSPLSGRGNTIYF.

The chain joins TRBV19 to TRBJ2-2; the D call of TRBD1 rests on TCRdb alone, since no DNA is present to check it. The CDR3 totals 16 residues. Germline CDR1 reads LNHDA; CDR2 reads SQIVND (reference sequence). The CDR3 protein is CASSPRTGWDTGELFF.

V gene TRBV19 combines with J gene TRBJ2-7; TCRdb reports TRBD1, a call that lacks DNA to check it against. Per the germline V gene, CDR1 is LNHDA and CDR2 is SQIVND (reference sequence). This CDR3 has 16 amino acids. The CDR3: CASSLAGLGETYEQYF.

The rearrangement uses TRBV9 and TRBJ2-2; with no DNA, the TCRdb D assignment of TRBD1 cannot be verified. This CDR3 has 16 residues. Germline values: CDR1 SGDLS, CDR2 YYNGEE. The chain's CDR3 is CASSVDLGVRTGELFF.

The rearrangement joins TRBV27 to TRBJ2-7; absent DNA, TCRdb's TRBD1 call cannot be checked. In germline, CDR1 is MNHEY, CDR2 SMNVEV (reference sequence). The CDR3 loop spans 14 amino acids. The CDR3 protein is CASSFAQGTYEQYF.

The V and J genes are TRBV7-9 and TRBJ1-1; TCRdb reports TRBD1, a call that lacks DNA to check it against. The CDR3 runs 11 residues. Per the germline V gene, CDR1 is SEHNR and CDR2 is FQNEAQ (reference sequence). The CDR3 loop is CASSPGGEAFF.

This chain uses TRBV4-1 with TRBJ2-1; without DNA, the TCRdb call of TRBD2 cannot be checked. Per the germline V gene, CDR1 is MGHRA and CDR2 is YSYEKL. This CDR3 is built from 16 residues. The CDR3 reads CASSRGTGRAENEQFF.

The V and J genes are TRBV5-1 and TRBJ1-6; checking the TCRdb D call of TRBD1 is not possible without DNA. Germline V gives CDR1 SGHRS, CDR2 YFSETQ. The CDR3 length is 14 residues. The CDR3 protein is CASRRDVTNSPLHF.

J is TRBJ1-2 and V is TRBV28; the D call from TCRdb, TRBD1, cannot be confirmed without DNA. This CDR3 contains 16 residues. CDR1 is MDHEN, CDR2 SYDVKM, per germline. The CDR3 reads CASSLSSGTGFRGYTF.

J is TRBJ2-3 and V is TRBV12-3 or TRBV12-4; no DNA is available, so the TRBD2 call from TCRdb remains unchecked. This CDR3 contains 19 residues. CDR3 amino acids: CASSTIGTSGGANRDTQYF.

The chain employs TRBV6-2 or TRBV6-3 and TRBJ1-1. Germline CDR1 and CDR2: MNHEY and SVGEGT. This CDR3 comprises 12 residues. CDR3 in amino acids: CASSGDTFEAFF.

This chain joins TRBV7-2 and TRBJ1-2; TCRdb reports TRBD1, a call that lacks DNA to check it against. The CDR3 covers 13 residues. Germline lookup yields CDR1 SGHTA and CDR2 FQGNSA. The CDR3: CASSSREGYGYTF. The complete variable domain, with remaining parts taken from reference TRBV7-2 and TRBJ1-2, reads GAGVSQSPSNKVTEKGKDVELRCDPISGHTALYWYRQSLGQGLEFLIYFQGNSAPDKSGLPSDRFSAERTGGSVSTLTIQRTQQEDSAVYLCASSSREGYGYTFGSGTRLTVV.

The chain links TRBV5-5 to TRBJ2-5; the D call from TCRdb, TRBD1, cannot be confirmed without DNA. The CDR3 is 16 residues long. CDR1 and CDR2 (germline): SGHKS, YYEKEE (reference sequence). CDR3 sequence reads: CASSTRIRVNQETQYF.

This clonotype is classed as medium-sized by frequency. The J gene is TRBJ2-2, the V gene TRBV6-5. CDR3 length: 15 amino acids. Per the germline V gene, CDR1 is MNHEY and CDR2 is SVGAGI. CDR3 in amino acids: CASSYSTGNTGELFF.

CDR3 region: CASSTAGGVDYGYTF. The rearrangement links TRBV18 to TRBJ1-2. Germline V gene lookup returns CDR1 KGHSH and CDR2 LQKENI. The CDR3 extends over 15 amino acids.

The V gene is TRBV6-5, the J gene TRBJ1-1; checking the TCRdb D call of TRBD1 is not possible without DNA. CDR3 length: 15 residues. Germline V CDR1 and CDR2: MNHEY, SVGAGI. This CDR3 reads CASSTLQGANTEAFF.

The chain is built from TRBV6-6 and TRBJ1-4; the TCRdb call, TRBD1, lacks DNA for checking. CDR1 is MNHNY, CDR2 SVGAGI, per germline (reference sequence). This CDR3 is built from 15 residues. The CDR3 here is CASSYGRQGNEKLFF.

This clonotype registers medium-sized by frequency. The rearrangement uses TRBV7-2 and TRBJ2-3; TCRdb picks TRBD2, but there is no DNA to check that call. Germline V gives CDR1 SGHTA, CDR2 FQGNSA. This CDR3 spans 15 amino acids. The CDR3 protein is CASSVRGQSTDTQYF.

The chain joins TRBV10-3 to TRBJ2-1. From germline, CDR1 is ENHRY and CDR2 SYGVKD. The length of the CDR3 is 13 residues. The CDR3 region is CAISYSRSNEQFF.

V and J are TRBV5-6 and TRBJ1-5; TCRdb proposes TRBD1, but this gene call is untestable without DNA. Germline V gene lookup returns CDR1 SGHDT and CDR2 YYEEEE. The CDR3 contains 15 residues. CDR3: CASSRGQGAYQPQHF.

J is TRBJ2-7 and V is TRBV7-2; TCRdb's assignment of TRBD1 cannot be checked, as there is no DNA. CDR1 is SGHTA and CDR2 is FQGNSA in the germline V gene. The CDR3 runs to 14 residues. CDR3: CASSLGQPAYEQYF. The full variable domain, its missing parts supplied by reference TRBV7-2 and TRBJ2-7, is GAGVSQSPSNKVTEKGKDVELRCDPISGHTALYWYRQSLGQGLEFLIYFQGNSAPDKSGLPSDRFSAERTGGSVSTLTIQRTQQEDSAVYLCASSLGQPAYEQYFGPGTRLTVT.